This TCR beta chain was observed in a study of long-term antiretroviral therapy in people with HIV. Study-wide results and caveats: Participants lacked recorded data on ART adherence, viral resistance or therapy changes.

The study used samples holding 1-10 million cryopreserved PBMC before DNA extraction. The authors ran the immunoSEQ assay, v3.0, at survey level. Method: immunoSEQ multiplex PCR; TCRdb's copy keeps in-frame clones and lacks some. The sample consists of over 30,000 clones, roughly four fifths of them appearing once. The length of the CDR3 is 14 residues. Germline V lookup: CDR1 PRHDT, CDR2 FYEKMQ (reference sequence). With V trimmed by 4 bases and J by 7 bases, 9 bases remained unmatched. This clone was observed a single time. Its antigen remains unknown. The chain carries TRBV13 and TRBJ1-2; 7 nucleotides agree with TRBD1. The receptor's source is a young man with HIV. The sequencing used unsorted PBMCs, collected 1 year after starting antiretroviral therapy. The CDR3 DNA reads as TGTGCCAGCAGCTCGCCGGGAGGGGGCATTGGCTACACCTTC. This sequence encodes CASSSPGGGIGYTF.